The clone carrying this T cell receptor beta chain was seen at least ten times. What it binds is not known. This entry is derived from a study of glioma-infiltrating T cells. The iRepertoire nested amplicon-rescue multiplex PCR amplified TCR alpha and beta CDR3s from RNA. One-step reverse transcription and amplification started from approximately 100-400 ng of tissue mRNA or PBMC total RNA. One entry per CDR3 protein results from TCRdb running MiXCR on the multiplex PCR reads. The data contain over 100,000 distinct CDR3 sequences, 25% to 30% of them singletons. Study-wide results and caveats: CDR3 overlap between tissue and blood was very small. Tissue-blood divergence was below expectation in non-neoplastic patients, above in gliomas.

Trimming removed 3 bases from V and 11 bases from J, with 16 bases in between. CDR3 length: 13 residues. Germline-derived CDR1 and CDR2 are SNHLY and FYNNEI. The sample taken for sequencing was glioma tissue, nonneoplastic brain tissue, or PBMCs (not recorded which). This TCR came from a human donor with low-grade glioma or glioblastoma, undergoing nonglioma brain surgery, or in good health (not recorded which). This chain links TRBV2 with TRBJ1-1, with TRBD1 as a possible D gene (6 bases). CDR3 region: CASSEEGVQRAFF. The CDR3 DNA is TGTGCCAGCAGTGAGGAGGGGGTTCAAAGGGCTTTCTTT.